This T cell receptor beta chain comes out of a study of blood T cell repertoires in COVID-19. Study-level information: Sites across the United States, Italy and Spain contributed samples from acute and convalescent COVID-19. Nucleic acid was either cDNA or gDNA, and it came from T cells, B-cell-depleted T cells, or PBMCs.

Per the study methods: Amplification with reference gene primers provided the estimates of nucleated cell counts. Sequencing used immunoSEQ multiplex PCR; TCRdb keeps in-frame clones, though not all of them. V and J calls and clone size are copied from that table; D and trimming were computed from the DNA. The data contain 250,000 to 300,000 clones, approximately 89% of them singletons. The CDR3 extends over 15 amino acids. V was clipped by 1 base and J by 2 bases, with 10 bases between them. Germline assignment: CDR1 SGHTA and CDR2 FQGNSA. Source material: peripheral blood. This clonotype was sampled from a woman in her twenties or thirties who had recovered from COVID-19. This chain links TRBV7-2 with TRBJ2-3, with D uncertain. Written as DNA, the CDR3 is TGTGCCAGCAGCTTAGATGGCAGGATCACAGATACGCAGTATTTT. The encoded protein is CASSLDGRITDTQYF. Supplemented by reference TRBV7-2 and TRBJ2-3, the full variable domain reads GAGVSQSPSNKVTEKGKDVELRCDPISGHTALYWYRQSLGQGLEFLIYFQGNSAPDKSGLPSDRFSAERTGGSVSTLTIQRTQQEDSAVYLCASSLDGRITDTQYFGPGTRLTVL.